This entry lists 22 T cell receptor beta chains sequenced from one sample in a study of T cells after yellow fever vaccination. TCRdb ran MiXCR on the 5' RACE reads and lists one entry per CDR3 protein. Here the sample spans a few hundred thousand distinct CDR3 sequences, over 3.5% being singletons. The specimen was PBMCs, collected 5 days after the yellow fever booster vaccination. The receptors derive from a man aged 18-30 years who received the YFV17D yellow fever vaccine.

This clonotype was found a few times. The genes are TRBV20-1 and TRBJ2-3, with a possible D match to TRBD2 (5 bases). The V end lost 6 bases, the J end lost 5 bases, and 15 bases lay between the germline ends. In germline, CDR1 is DFQATT, CDR2 SNEGSKA (reference sequence). The CDR3 has 13 amino acids. The CDR3 spells CSAASSAVDTQYF. The CDR3 DNA is TGCAGTGCGGCTTCGTCAGCGGTAGATACGCAGTATTTT.

This clonotype showed up many times. This chain uses TRBV7-9 with TRBJ1-1; maybe TRBD1 (5 bases). The V gene lost 10 bases and the J gene lost 8 bases, with 11 bases spanning the gap. There are 10 residues in the CDR3. In germline, CDR1 is SEHNR, CDR2 FQNEAQ (reference sequence). CDR3 DNA sequence: TGTGCCACCGGGACTTTAGAAGCTTTCTTT. Translating gives CATGTLEAFF.

This clonotype was detected many times. This rearrangement joins TRBV4-2 to TRBJ2-5; 10 bases fit TRBD2. Trimming removed 4 bases from V and 4 bases from J; junction bases left unmatched: 9. This CDR3 is built from 16 residues. Germline V lookup: CDR1 LGHNA, CDR2 YNFKEQ. For the CDR3, the DNA is TGTGCCAGCAGCCCCCAAAGCGGGGGGGCCGGAGAGACCCAGTACTTC. This gives the protein CASSPQSGGAGETQYF.

J is TRBJ1-1 and V is TRBV5-6; D is unclear. The length of the CDR3 is 12 residues. With 1 base removed from V and 6 bases from J, the gap between germline ends came to 7 bases. Germline CDR1 SGHDT, CDR2 YYEEEE. As DNA, the CDR3 is TGTGCCAGCAGCTTGTTTTTTTCTGAAGCTTTCTTT. Translating gives CASSLFFSEAFF.

This clonotype was observed a handful of times. The chain couples TRBV6-5 to TRBJ1-2; no clear D gene. The CDR3 is 13 residues long. Trimming removed 5 bases at V and 4 bases at J, with 11 bases between. Germline CDR1 is MNHEY and CDR2 is SVGAGI. The CDR3 nucleotides read TGTGCCAGCAGTACCACTCGGGGCTATGGCTACACCTTC. This gives the protein CASSTTRGYGYTF.

This clonotype was observed a few times. The J gene is TRBJ2-7, the V gene TRBV30; perhaps TRBD1 as D (6 bases). The V end was cut by 2 bases, the J end by 3 bases, with 8 bases between. This CDR3 comprises 12 residues. Looked up from germline, CDR1 is GTSNPN and CDR2 is SVGIG (reference sequence). The CDR3 DNA reads as TGTGCCTGGAGTCGGGACAACTACGAGCAGTACTTC. Its translation: CAWSRDNYEQYF. The variable domain in full, with the rest retrieved from reference TRBV30 and TRBJ2-7, is SQTIHQWPATLVQPVGSPLSLECTVEGTSNPNLYWYRQAAGRGLQLLFYSVGIGQISSEVPQNLSASRPQDRQFILSSKKLLLSDSGFYLCAWSRDNYEQYFGPGTRLTVT.

The CDR3 is CASSHGLAGVANTGELFF. Written as DNA, the CDR3 is TGCGCCAGCAGCCATGGACTAGCGGGGGTCGCGAACACCGGGGAGCTGTTTTTT. The genes are TRBV4-1 and TRBJ2-2, with 13 bases matching TRBD2. Germline V CDR1 and CDR2: MGHRA, YSYEKL. J was trimmed by 0 bases and V by 3 bases; bases with no gene match: 4. The CDR3 consists of 18 residues.

This clonotype was found a few times. This rearrangement joins TRBV10-3 to TRBJ2-1; D is uncertain. This CDR3 is 15 amino acids long. The V gene's germline CDR1 is ENHRY and CDR2 SYGVKD. Between the trimmed V and J ends, which lost 0 bases and 0 bases, there was a span of 6 bases. The CDR3 bases are TGTGCCATCAGTGAGTCGGAAAACTCCTACAATGAGCAGTTCTTC. Translation gives CAISESENSYNEQFF.

This clonotype was recorded at least ten times. The chain joins TRBV7-2 to TRBJ2-3; a possible D gene is TRBD2 (6 bases). V shed 0 bases and J shed 7 bases, with 14 bases lying between them. This CDR3 contains 15 residues. The germline CDR1 and CDR2 sequences are SGHTA and FQGNSA. Here the CDR3 DNA reads TGTGCCAGCAGCTTAGCCACGCGGGGCAAAAATACGCAGTATTTT. This translates into CASSLATRGKNTQYF.

The chain uses TRBV12-3 or TRBV12-4 and TRBJ1-6; no clear D. Trimming left V 11 bases short and J 5 bases short, with 16 bases between. The CDR3 totals 14 residues. This chain's CDR3 is CALREESDNSPLHF. In DNA form, the CDR3 reads TGTGCCTTAAGGGAGGAATCGGATAATTCACCCCTCCACTTT.

This clonotype was counted between two and nine times. This chain uses TRBV5-1 with TRBJ2-7, with D unresolved. Trimming took off 4 bases at V and 4 bases at J, with 6 bases between the two ends. Per germline, CDR1 SGHRS and CDR2 YFSETQ. This CDR3 region has 11 residues. CDR3 sequence: CASSQEYEQYF. The DNA for the CDR3 is TGCGCCAGCAGCCAGGAGTACGAGCAGTACTTC.

This chain connects TRBV5-4 to TRBJ1-1; tentative D call: TRBD1 (6 bases). Trimming left V 7 bases short and J 0 bases short, with 16 bases between. The CDR3 has 15 amino acids. CDR1 is SGHNT, CDR2 YYREEE, per germline (reference sequence). This chain's CDR3 is CASFKGGSMNTEAFF. The CDR3 nucleotides are TGTGCCAGCTTCAAGGGGGGGTCGATGAACACTGAAGCTTTCTTT. Together with reference TRBV5-4 and TRBJ1-1, the CDR3 gives the full variable domain: ETGVTQSPTHLIKTRGQQVTLRCSSQSGHNTVSWYQQALGQGPQFIFQYYREEENGRGNFPPRFSGLQFPNYSSELNVNALELDDSALYLCASFKGGSMNTEAFFGQGTRLTVV.

This clonotype was seen more than once but under ten times. The chain recombines TRBV5-1 with TRBJ2-2; D tentatively fits TRBD1 or TRBD2 (5 bases each). CDR3 size: 16 residues. Germline CDR1 reads SGHRS; CDR2 reads YFSETQ. Trimming shortened V by 3 bases and J by 0 bases, and 12 bases separated the two germline ends. For the CDR3, the DNA is TGCGCCAGCAGCTCAATGAGGGGATCGAACACCGGGGAGCTGTTTTTT. This encodes CASSSMRGSNTGELFF.

This clonotype was seen only a few times. The V and J genes are TRBV7-2 and TRBJ1-1, with D possibly matching TRBD1 (6 bases). V was trimmed by 5 bases and J by 3 bases, leaving 13 bases between them. This CDR3 spans 14 amino acids. Germline CDR1 and CDR2: SGHTA and FQGNSA. The CDR3 DNA follows: TGTGCCAGCAGCCAACAGGGATTATACACTGAAGCTTTCTTT. The encoded protein is CASSQQGLYTEAFF.

This clonotype occurred a few times. This chain links TRBV5-1 with TRBJ1-1; D might be TRBD1 (5 bases). V was pared by 0 bases and J by 11 bases, with 8 bases between. The CDR3 extends over 11 amino acids. Germline V gene data show CDR1 as SGHRS and CDR2 as YFSETQ. The CDR3 region has the DNA TGCGCCAGCAGCTTGGGCAGGGACGCTTTCTTT. Protein product: CASSLGRDAFF.

The chain employs TRBV5-1 and TRBJ2-3; 8 positions agree with TRBD2. Germline loops: CDR1 SGHRS, CDR2 YFSETQ. The CDR3 runs 16 residues. V lost 3 bases to trimming and J lost 2 bases; unmatched junction nucleotides: 8. The CDR3 region is CASSSWTSTTTDTQYF. The CDR3 DNA sequence: TGCGCCAGCAGCTCCTGGACTAGCACCACCACAGATACGCAGTATTTT.

This clonotype has a handful of counts. J is TRBJ2-3 and V is TRBV9, with D hard to call. With 0 bases removed from V and 0 bases from J, the gap between germline ends came to 8 bases. The CDR3 consists of 15 residues. CDR1 and CDR2 from the germline V gene are SGDLS and YYNGEE. The CDR3 bases are TGTGCCAGCAGCGTAGACGGCCGTAGCACAGATACGCAGTATTTT. This sequence encodes CASSVDGRSTDTQYF.

This chain connects TRBV29-1 to TRBJ2-2; 14 nucleotides agree with TRBD2. After removal of 7 bases from V and 2 bases from J, the junction contained 3 bases not matched to a gene. Per the germline V gene, CDR1 is SQVTM and CDR2 is ANQGSEA. The CDR3 is 15 residues long. CDR3 nucleotide sequence: TGCAGCGCCGGACTAGCGGGGGGTAACACCGGGGAGCTGTTTTTT. Translation gives CSAGLAGGNTGELFF.

The chain carries TRBV9 and TRBJ2-3, with TRBD1 identical over 10 bases. Germline V CDR1 and CDR2: SGDLS, YYNGEE. V was clipped by 2 bases and J by 4 bases; unmatched bases: 7. There are 16 residues in the CDR3. This CDR3 reads CASSVLGDRGSDTQYF. In nucleotides, the CDR3 is TGTGCCAGCAGCGTTTTGGGGGACAGGGGTTCAGATACGCAGTATTTT.

In this sample, this clonotype turned up a few times. CDR3 DNA: TGTGCCAGCAGCTTAGCACTCGGGTCTTACAATCAGCCCCAGCATTTT. It specifies CASSLALGSYNQPQHF. V is TRBV7-2 and J is TRBJ1-5; D gene uncertain. CDR3 size: 16 residues. The germline V gene has CDR1 SGHTA and CDR2 FQGNSA. V was clipped by 0 bases and J by 3 bases, with 12 bases between them.

The chain couples TRBV7-2 to TRBJ2-5; D ambiguous. V shed 8 bases and J shed 3 bases, with 4 bases lying between them. The germline CDR1 and CDR2 sequences are SGHTA and FQGNSA. The CDR3 totals 10 residues. CDR3 in DNA: TGTGCCAGCGCCAAAGAGACCCAGTACTTC. Amino acid sequence: CASAKETQYF.

V usage is TRBV7-3 and J usage is TRBJ2-6; D call uncertain. The germline gives CDR1 SGHTA, CDR2 FQGTGA. V was pared by 5 bases and J by 2 bases, with 7 bases between. The CDR3 runs to 14 residues. The DNA of the CDR3 is TGTGCCAGCAGCCCCCAGGCTGGGGCCAACGTCCTGACTTTC. Its translation is CASSPQAGANVLTF.